This note documents a single TCR beta chain sequence. RNA, at about 0.45 to 1 ug, was reverse transcribed with random hexamers. A single record per CDR3 protein comes from TCRdb applying MiXCR to the immunoSEQ multiplex PCR reads. This sample yields roughly 190,000 distinct CDR3 sequences, of which 91% are seen a single time; around 0.079% belongs to the top ten. This sample was taken from a study of CD8 T cells in Susac syndrome. About the study: There were Susac syndrome patients who were therapy-naive at blood draw, others on corticosteroids, and others on intravenous immunoglobulin alone.

Germline V CDR1 and CDR2: SGHVS, FQNEAQ. This CDR3 has 13 residues. Trimming left V 4 bases short and J 5 bases short, with 10 bases between. This TCR was sampled from a human donor with Susac syndrome. What was sequenced was CD4+ T cells from PBMCs. This chain links TRBV7-8 with TRBJ2-3; unclear D gene. The DNA of the CDR3 is TGTGCCAGCAGCTCCTACGTGAGAGATACGCAGTATTTT. Translation: CASSSYVRDTQYF.